Listed below are T cell receptor beta chains from one sample, sequenced in a study of read filtering for tumor transcriptome and immune sequencing. TCRdb passed the reads through MiXCR, listing each CDR3 protein once. The repertoire includes more than 35,000 distinct CDR3 sequences, 14% of them detected once, and around 20% sits in the top ten. The sequenced sample consisted of a population of CD138-negative cells sorted from bone marrow. The receptor set was obtained from a donor at least 40 years old with multiple myeloma. Both conserved end residues are part of each CDR3.

J | V | CDR3
TRBJ1-3 | TRBV28 | CASSLPGGAGNTIYF
TRBJ2-7 | TRBV27 | CASSSGAGTSGGSPYEQYF
TRBJ1-2 | TRBV6-1 | CASSEGAGADYGYTF
TRBJ2-2 | TRBV9 | CAGSVGRDTGELFF
TRBJ1-1 | TRBV3-1 | CASSREGETEAFF
TRBJ2-2 | TRBV20-1 | CSARIGNTGELFF
TRBJ2-2 | TRBV6-5 | CASNDQGAVTGELFF
TRBJ1-1 | TRBV14 | CASSEQWGITEAFF
TRBJ1-5 | TRBV7-9 | CASSTSGGGNRRGQPQHF
TRBJ2-1 | TRBV7-8 | CASSSHGGSSSYNEQFF